This TCR beta chain was documented in a study of control samples from healthy donors and cancer patients. Some clones are missing from TCRdb's copy, which holds only in-frame ones; the method was immunoSEQ multiplex PCR. The sample has about 100,000 clones; roughly 84% are singletons. This CDR3 is 11 amino acids long. Germline values: CDR1 MRHNA, CDR2 SNTAGT. V was clipped by 10 bases and J by 6 bases, with 12 bases between them. The rearrangement links TRBV6-4 to TRBJ1-1; the D is unclear. The sample consisted of blood. The receptor's source is a woman aged 45-65 years in good health. CDR3: CATELLSEAFF. CDR3 nucleotides: TGTGCCACCGAGCTTTTATCTGAAGCTTTCTTT.